Listed here are 23 T cell receptor beta chains from one sample, sequenced in a study of OX40 agonist ivuxolimab in advanced cancers. Here immunoSEQ multiplex PCR was the method, and the copy in TCRdb shows in-frame clones only, minus some. Of around 70,000 clones detected, roughly nine tenths appear once; the ten largest clones hold 6.5% to 8.5%. The sample was CD4+ or CD8+ T cells sorted from blood, taken in a trial of the OX40 agonist ivuxolimab. All receptors derive from an adult with an advanced solid tumor such as melanoma, head and neck, liver or kidney cancer.

The chain is built from TRBV7-6 and TRBJ1-5; D unclear. The V end was cut by 1 base, the J end by 6 bases, with 16 bases between. The CDR3 runs to 16 residues. The germline V gene encodes CDR1 SGHVS and CDR2 FNYEAQ. CDR3 protein: CASSLGAGEGRQPQHF. The CDR3 DNA is TGTGCCAGCAGCTTAGGGGCGGGAGAGGGTCGTCAGCCCCAGCATTTT.

The CDR3 region has the DNA TGTGCCAGCAGCTCTTACAGGGGGCCCCAGCATTTT. This gives the protein CASSSYRGPQHF. The V gene is TRBV7-2, the J gene TRBJ1-5; 7 bases fit TRBD1. The CDR3 runs to 12 residues. Trimming at V came to 4 bases and at J to 9 bases, leaving 3 bases not matched to a gene. Per the germline V gene, CDR1 is SGHTA and CDR2 is FQGNSA.

This sequence joins TRBV7-8 and TRBJ1-2; unclear D gene. CDR1 and CDR2 (germline): SGHVS, FQNEAQ. V was trimmed by 1 base and J by 0 bases, leaving 6 bases between them. CDR3 length: 14 amino acids. The CDR3 DNA sequence: TGTGCCAGCAGCTTAGGGGCAACTAACTATGGCTACACCTTC. It codes for CASSLGATNYGYTF. Using reference TRBV7-8 and TRBJ1-2 for the parts outside the CDR3, the full variable domain is GAGVSQSPRYKVAKRGQDVALRCDPISGHVSLFWYQQALGQGPEFLTYFQNEAQLDKSGLPSDRFFAERPEGSVSTLKIQRTQQEDSAVYLCASSLGATNYGYTFGSGTRLTVV.

In this sample, this clone turned up once. The J gene is TRBJ2-7, the V gene TRBV7-9; 7 nucleotides line up with TRBD1. CDR3 size: 17 residues. Germline assignment: CDR1 SEHNR and CDR2 FQNEAQ (reference sequence). V shed 5 bases and J 2 bases; nucleotides not matched to a gene: 15. CDR3: CASSHPGQGVTTYEQYF. DNA for the CDR3: TGTGCCAGCAGCCACCCTGGTCAGGGGGTAACCACCTACGAGCAGTACTTC.

For the CDR3, the DNA is TGTGCCAGCAGCTTAGCTCTAACCTCCTACGAGCAGTACTTC. Protein: CASSLALTSYEQYF. The V gene is TRBV7-9, the J gene TRBJ2-7; D ambiguous. The germline gives CDR1 SEHNR, CDR2 FQNEAQ (reference sequence). V dropped 0 bases and J dropped 0 bases, with 6 bases sitting between them. The CDR3 length is 14 residues.

The CDR3 region has the DNA TGTGCCAGCAGCTTAGGAGTTTGGGACAGTAACTATGGCTACACCTTC. Its translation: CASSLGVWDSNYGYTF. The V call is TRBV7-9, the J call TRBJ1-2, with TRBD1 identical over 7 bases. The CDR3 loop spans 16 amino acids. Germline trimming cut 1 base from V and 1 base from J; bases unmatched to any gene: 6. The V gene's germline CDR1 is SEHNR and CDR2 FQNEAQ (reference sequence).

The chain recombines TRBV7-2 with TRBJ2-5; 10 bases are shared with TRBD1. The CDR3 has 16 amino acids. Trimming cost V 1 base and J 5 bases; bases outside gene matches: 7. CDR1 and CDR2 from the germline V gene are SGHTA and FQGNSA. CDR3 in DNA: TGTGCCAGCAGCTTAGGGGGGACAGGGGTATGGGAGACCCAGTACTTC. Its protein product is CASSLGGTGVWETQYF.

Worth noting for this clone: This sample includes further DNA sequences coding for the same CDR3. This rearrangement joins TRBV9 to TRBJ2-5; TRBD2 is a possible D gene (7 bases). This CDR3 region has 14 residues. V dropped 0 bases and J dropped 5 bases, with 11 bases sitting between them. Germline V lookup: CDR1 SGDLS, CDR2 YYNGEE. CDR3 bases: TGTGCCAGCAGCGTAGAGGGGGGGCAGGAGACCCAGTACTTC. Translated, it gives CASSVEGGQETQYF. Complete variable domain (other parts from reference TRBV9 and TRBJ2-5): DSGVTQTPKHLITATGQRVTLRCSPRSGDLSVYWYQQSLDQGLQFLIQYYNGEERAKGNILERFSAQQFPDLHSELNLSSLELGDSALYFCASSVEGGQETQYFGPGTRLLVL.

V and J are TRBV2 and TRBJ2-7; 7 nucleotides line up with TRBD1. The CDR3 totals 14 residues. Unmatched junction bases numbered 6, after V lost 6 bases and J lost 1 base. CDR1 and CDR2 (germline): SNHLY, FYNNEI. This CDR3 reads CASRDGTASYEQYF. CDR3 sequence (DNA): TGTGCCAGCAGAGACGGGACAGCGTCCTACGAGCAGTACTTC.

The chain is built from TRBV29-1 and TRBJ2-1; tentatively, D is TRBD1 (6 bases). Germline CDR1 SQVTM, CDR2 ANQGSEA. The CDR3 consists of 14 residues. V lost 4 bases to trimming and J lost 9 bases, with 19 bases between them. The CDR3 DNA sequence: TGCAGCGTTGCCCCGGGACAATCGGTGGGTGAGCAGTTCTTC. Its translation: CSVAPGQSVGEQFF.

This clone was detected once. The chain is built from TRBV5-1 and TRBJ2-7; 10 bases fit TRBD1. CDR1 and CDR2 from the germline V gene are SGHRS and YFSETQ. The CDR3 consists of 14 residues. The trim removed 4 bases at V and 3 bases at J, leaving 4 bases unmatched. CDR3 sequence (DNA): TGCGCCAGCAGCCAGACAGGGGGCCTCTACGAGCAGTACTTC. It translates to CASSQTGGLYEQYF.

This chain links TRBV19 with TRBJ2-6; D not resolved. The CDR3 extends over 16 amino acids. Germline V gives CDR1 LNHDA, CDR2 SQIVND (reference sequence). Trimming took off 7 bases at V and 0 bases at J, with 13 bases between the two ends. The CDR3 coding sequence is TGTGCCAGTATTGGCGGAGAGGACTCTGGGGCCAACGTCCTGACTTTC. Its translation is CASIGGEDSGANVLTF.

This chain connects TRBV9 to TRBJ1-1; no reliable D call. The CDR3 covers 16 residues. V gave up 4 bases and J gave up 0 bases, with 16 bases separating them. Germline CDR1 SGDLS, CDR2 YYNGEE. CDR3 coding DNA: TGTGCCAGCAGCCCCCTGGGCGGGTATATGAACACTGAAGCTTTCTTT. Translated: CASSPLGGYMNTEAFF.

This clone has only a few counts. The V and J genes are TRBV11-2 and TRBJ1-5; 9 bases match TRBD1. The CDR3 sequence is 14 residues long. Germline CDR1 and CDR2: SGHAT and FQNNGV. After removal of 4 bases from V and 6 bases from J, the junction contained 4 bases not matched to a gene. CDR3 in amino acids: CASSYTGGGQPQHF. The CDR3 coding sequence is TGTGCCAGCAGCTACACAGGGGGCGGTCAGCCCCAGCATTTT.

This clone was seen just once. The chain recombines TRBV5-5 with TRBJ2-3; D gene uncertain. From germline, CDR1 is SGHKS and CDR2 YYEKEE (reference sequence). This CDR3 region has 14 residues. Deletions cut 0 bases from V and 4 bases from J, with 9 bases between. CDR3 sequence reads: CASSLETPPDTQYF. The CDR3, as DNA: TGTGCCAGCAGCTTGGAGACCCCGCCAGATACGCAGTATTTT.

The chain links TRBV7-9 to TRBJ2-1, with a weak D call TRBD2 (7 bases). CDR1 and CDR2 (germline): SEHNR, FQNEAQ (reference sequence). Between the trimmed V and J ends, which lost 3 bases and 9 bases, there was a span of 18 bases. The CDR3 consists of 15 residues. CDR3 nucleotide sequence: TGTGCCAGCAGCTTCGCTGCTGGACTAGGGGGTGAGCAGTTCTTC. Its translation: CASSFAAGLGGEQFF.

This clone was detected many times. The V and J genes are TRBV27 and TRBJ1-2; no firm D call. In germline, CDR1 is MNHEY, CDR2 SMNVEV (reference sequence). The CDR3 is made up of 11 amino acids. The V end was cut by 3 bases, the J end by 5 bases, with 4 bases between. This chain's CDR3 is CASSLVYGYTF. In DNA form, the CDR3 reads TGTGCCAGCAGTTTGGTTTATGGCTACACCTTC.

The J gene is TRBJ1-2, the V gene TRBV6-1; D is unclear. V was trimmed by 7 bases and J by 3 bases, leaving 12 bases between them. This CDR3 has 13 residues. From germline, CDR1 is MNHNS and CDR2 SASEGT. The CDR3 here is CASIALTYYGYTF. CDR3 DNA: TGTGCCAGCATAGCCCTAACCTACTATGGCTACACCTTC.

This chain connects TRBV5-1 to TRBJ1-1; no definite D call. The CDR3 totals 13 residues. Germline CDR1 SGHRS, CDR2 YFSETQ. Trimming removed 6 bases from V and 4 bases from J, with 13 bases in between. CDR3 region: CASTPESSTEAFF. DNA for the CDR3: TGCGCCAGCACCCCTGAGTCGTCCACTGAAGCTTTCTTT.

The chain combines TRBV7-8 with TRBJ1-4; D is possibly TRBD1 (5 bases). Germline loops: CDR1 SGHVS, CDR2 FQNEAQ. This CDR3 has 13 amino acids. Trimming shortened V by 0 bases and J by 11 bases, and 10 bases separated the two germline ends. CDR3 bases: TGTGCCAGCAGCTTAGCGGTGGGGGAGAAACTGTTTTTT. Translating gives CASSLAVGEKLFF. The full variable domain, rest sourced from reference TRBV7-8 and TRBJ1-4, is GAGVSQSPRYKVAKRGQDVALRCDPISGHVSLFWYQQALGQGPEFLTYFQNEAQLDKSGLPSDRFFAERPEGSVSTLKIQRTQQEDSAVYLCASSLAVGEKLFFGSGTQLSVL.

V is TRBV27 and J is TRBJ1-2, with no clear D. Looked up from germline, CDR1 is MNHEY and CDR2 is SMNVEV (reference sequence). The CDR3 has 13 residues. Deletions cut 5 bases from V and 4 bases from J, with 11 bases between. CDR3 in DNA: TGTGCCAGCAGTCCCCCGGGTGGCTATGGCTACACCTTC. It specifies CASSPPGGYGYTF.

CDR3 nucleotide sequence: TGTGCCAGCAGCTCCCGTCGAGGGGTGGGGGAAAAACTGTTTTTT. It yields the protein CASSSRRGVGEKLFF. The chain employs TRBV13 and TRBJ1-4, with D tentatively TRBD1 (5 bases). The germline V and J ends were trimmed by 4 bases and 8 bases, with 17 bases remaining between them. This CDR3 contains 15 residues. CDR1 and CDR2 from the germline V gene are PRHDT and FYEKMQ (reference sequence). The complete variable domain, with remaining parts taken from reference TRBV13 and TRBJ1-4, reads AAGVIQSPRHLIKEKRETATLKCYPIPRHDTVYWYQQGPGQDPQFLISFYEKMQSDKGSIPDRFSAQQFSDYHSELNMSSLELGDSALYFCASSSRRGVGEKLFFGSGTQLSVL.

This clone was counted between two and nine times. This sequence joins TRBV19 and TRBJ1-1, with 7 bases identical to TRBD1. Per the germline V gene, CDR1 is LNHDA and CDR2 is SQIVND (reference sequence). This CDR3 is built from 12 residues. Germline trimming cut 5 bases from V and 4 bases from J; bases unmatched to any gene: 1. For the CDR3, the DNA is TGTGCCAGTAGTCCAGGGGGCACTGAAGCTTTCTTT. This encodes CASSPGGTEAFF.